This TCR beta chain is from a study of CD8 T cells in Susac syndrome. Germline lookup yields CDR1 SEHNR and CDR2 FQNEAQ (reference sequence). This CDR3 has 15 amino acids. Trimming stripped 1 base from V and 2 bases from J, with 12 bases between. Whole-study results and caveats: By the study's own acknowledgment, its TCR sequencing and HLA analysis included relatively few individuals.

Blood CD8+ and CD4+ T cells underwent high-throughput TCR beta sequencing. TEMRA cells were FACS-enriched and CD8+ and CD4+ T cells negatively isolated. An amount of RNA that ranged from roughly 0.5 to 1 ug was reverse transcribed with random hexamers. An immunoSEQ multiplex PCR generated amplified TCR beta CDR3 products spanning 54 Vbeta and 13 Jbeta. MiXCR, applied by TCRdb to the immunoSEQ multiplex PCR reads, yields one record per CDR3 protein. Of about 290,000 distinct CDR3 sequences listed, roughly 85% are singletons. About this clonotype: Its cognate antigen is unknown.

This chain joins TRBV7-9 and TRBJ2-7, with D possibly TRBD2 on 6 matching bases. The sequence was collected from a human donor with multiple sclerosis. Sequencing used CD8+ T cells from PBMCs. This CDR3 is CASSLVDSGTYEQYF. The DNA for the CDR3 is TGTGCCAGCAGCTTAGTGGATAGCGGAACCTACGAGCAGTACTTC.